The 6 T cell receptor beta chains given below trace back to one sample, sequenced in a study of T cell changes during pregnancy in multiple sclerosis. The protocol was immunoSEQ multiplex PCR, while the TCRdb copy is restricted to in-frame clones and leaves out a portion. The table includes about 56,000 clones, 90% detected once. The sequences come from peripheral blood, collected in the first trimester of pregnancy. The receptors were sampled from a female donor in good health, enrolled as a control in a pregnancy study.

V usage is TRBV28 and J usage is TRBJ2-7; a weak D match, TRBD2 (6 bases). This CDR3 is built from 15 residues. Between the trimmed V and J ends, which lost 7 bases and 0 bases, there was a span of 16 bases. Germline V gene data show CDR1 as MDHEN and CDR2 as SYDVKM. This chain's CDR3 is CASTEDGSHSYEQYF. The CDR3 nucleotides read TGTGCCAGCACTGAGGACGGGAGTCACTCCTACGAGCAGTACTTC.

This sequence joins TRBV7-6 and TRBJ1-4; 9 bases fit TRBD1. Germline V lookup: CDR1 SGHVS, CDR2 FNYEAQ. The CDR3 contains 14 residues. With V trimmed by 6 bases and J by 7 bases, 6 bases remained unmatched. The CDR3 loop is CASRATGGGEKLFF. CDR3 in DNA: TGTGCCAGCAGGGCTACAGGGGGCGGTGAAAAACTGTTTTTT. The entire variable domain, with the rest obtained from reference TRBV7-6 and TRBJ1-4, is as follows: GAGVSQSPRYKVTKRGQDVALRCDPISGHVSLYWYRQALGQGPEFLTYFNYEAQQDKSGLPNDRFSAERPEGSISTLTIQRTEQRDSAMYRCASRATGGGEKLFFGSGTQLSVL.

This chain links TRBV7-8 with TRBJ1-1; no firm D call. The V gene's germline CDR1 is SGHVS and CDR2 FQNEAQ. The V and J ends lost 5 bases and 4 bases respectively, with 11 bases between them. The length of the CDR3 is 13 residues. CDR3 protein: CASSHESGTEAFF. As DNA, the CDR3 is TGTGCCAGCAGCCATGAGTCAGGCACTGAAGCTTTCTTT.

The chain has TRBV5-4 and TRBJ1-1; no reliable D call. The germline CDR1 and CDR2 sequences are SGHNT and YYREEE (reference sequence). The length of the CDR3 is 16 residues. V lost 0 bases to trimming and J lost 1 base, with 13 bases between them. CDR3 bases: TGTGCCAGCAGCTTGGGGCCCCAGGCAGGGAACACTGAAGCTTTCTTT. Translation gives CASSLGPQAGNTEAFF.

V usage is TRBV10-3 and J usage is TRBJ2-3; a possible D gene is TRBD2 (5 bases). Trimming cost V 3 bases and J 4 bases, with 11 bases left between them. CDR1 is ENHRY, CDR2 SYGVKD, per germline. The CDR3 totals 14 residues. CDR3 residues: CAISETGISDTQYF. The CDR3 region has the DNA TGTGCCATCAGTGAAACGGGAATTTCAGATACGCAGTATTTT.

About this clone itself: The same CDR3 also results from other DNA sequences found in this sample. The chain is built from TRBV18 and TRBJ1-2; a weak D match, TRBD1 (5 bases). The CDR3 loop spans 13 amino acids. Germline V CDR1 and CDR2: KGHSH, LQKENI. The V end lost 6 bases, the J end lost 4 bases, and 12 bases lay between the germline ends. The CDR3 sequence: CASSPTETYGYTF. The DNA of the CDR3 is TGTGCCAGCTCCCCGACAGAAACCTATGGCTACACCTTC.